This T cell receptor beta chain was observed in a study of blood T cells in healthy people across ages (dated by TCRdb to about 2015). For the wider study: In model experiments, template switching captured about one uniquely barcoded TCR beta cDNA molecule for every two T cells. The donors were divided into four age groups: young (average around 17 years), middle-aged (about 39), aged (about 60) and long-lived (82). For two donors (one aged 18 to 29 and one aged 80 or older), the study analyzed two additional independent replicas of 1 million unique cDNA reads from the same blood draw. The study measured age-related changes in TCR beta repertoire diversity using deep sequencing normalized with unique cDNA molecular identifiers. To avoid experimental bias, donors of different ages were spread randomly across the sequencing lanes.

Beyond this particular receptor, the publication reports: As age increased, observed TCR beta diversity per million T cells dropped in a roughly linear way, and a significant reduction was already evident by age about 40. A strong correlation was found between observed TCR beta diversity and the percentage of naive T cells measured by flow cytometry. Estimates of total diversity based on one million sequenced T cells were regarded as lower bounds and as underestimates. Because donor CMV infection status was unknown, age-related changes in expanded clonotypes were potentially confounded. Bulk unsorted PBMC profiling prevented conclusive comparison of naive and antigen-experienced compartments. The long-lived group showed more naive CD4+ T cells, fewer expanded clones and increased TCR diversity than the aged group, suggesting age selection.

Donors were under 40 systemically healthy Caucasian individuals from Russia aged roughly 6 to 95 years. Around 10 milliliters of peripheral blood were drawn from each donor into EDTA-treated Vacutainer tubes. Ficoll-Paque density-gradient centrifugation was used to isolate PBMCs, with at least 7 million per sample. Total RNA was extracted from PBMCs with Trizol reagent, with at least 6 micrograms obtained per sample. For every donor, flow cytometry on a PBMC aliquot measured the percentage of naive CD45RAhigh/CD27high T cells. Regarding this clonotype: Its antigen specificity is not known. No clone much larger than this one lies a single base away; base qualities are absent.

The V and J ends are trimmed by 0 bases and 3 bases, leaving 15 bases between them. Based on the germline V gene, the CDR1 and CDR2 sequences are SGHVS and FQNEAQ. The CDR3, from cysteine to phenylalanine, totals 17 residues. Only the CDR3 DNA stays, 51 bases, in frame from base 1. The library relied on 5' RACE. Instrument on record: Illumina HiSeq 2500. A second roughly 6 to 12 cycle PCR used a sample-barcoded 5' primer and a J-beta primer mix. A unique molecular identifier was introduced onto each TCR beta cDNA molecule by a template-switch 5' adaptor carrying 12 random nucleotides. At least 2.5 million CDR3-containing paired-end reads were obtained from each sample. First-strand cDNA synthesis was performed from all RNA using the Mint cDNA synthesis kit, with priming by a TRBC-specific oligonucleotide. After uracil-DNA glycosylase treatment, a first 18-cycle PCR used universal primers M1SS and BC2_uni_R on all cDNA. Per the source publication's procedure: For normalization, 1 million high-quality reads were randomly selected from each sample, with every read carrying a distinct molecular identifier. Reads sharing molecular identifiers were discarded rather than binned into consensus sequences. CDR3 identification, clonotype clustering and error correction used MiTCR with a Q25 quality threshold and the strictest error-elimination algorithm. A nonparametric unseen species model using Euler transformation provided a lower-bound estimate of total TCR beta diversity. TCRdb reprocessed the public reads (quality trimming at Q25 with fastp, clone calling with MiXCR) and kept in-frame beta chains. Each record represents a unique CDR3 protein, reported with the most common genes and DNA among its rows. The V and J calls, along with clone size, are taken from TCRdb and not from the paper's own processing. The sample data list 1,100,000 or so distinct CDR3 sequences, and 45% of these were observed just once. 15% to 20% of the sample belongs to the ten largest clones.

This clonotype was obtained from a woman in her fifties or sixties in good health. The sequence is built from TRBV7-8 and TRBJ2-1, with TRBD2 perhaps the D gene, on 7 matching bases. The sequencing input was blood. This receptor has the CDR3 CASSLAGAGAYYNEQFF. The nucleotide sequence reads TGTGCCAGCAGCTTAGCGGGGGCGGGGGCATACTACAATGAGCAGTTCTTC.